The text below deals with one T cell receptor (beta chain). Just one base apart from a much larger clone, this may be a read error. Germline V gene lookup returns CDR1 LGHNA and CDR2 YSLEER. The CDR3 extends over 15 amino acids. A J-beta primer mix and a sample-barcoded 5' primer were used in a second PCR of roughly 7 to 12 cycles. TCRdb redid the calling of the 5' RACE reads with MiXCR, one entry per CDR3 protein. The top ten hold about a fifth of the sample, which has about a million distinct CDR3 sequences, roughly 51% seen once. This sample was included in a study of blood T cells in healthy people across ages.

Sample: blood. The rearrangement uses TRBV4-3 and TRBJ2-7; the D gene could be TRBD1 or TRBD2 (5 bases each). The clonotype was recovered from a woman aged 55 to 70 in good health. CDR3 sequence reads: CSSSQDVGESYEQYF. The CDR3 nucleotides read TGCTCCAGCAGCCAAGATGTGGGGGAGTCCTACGAGCAGTACTTC.